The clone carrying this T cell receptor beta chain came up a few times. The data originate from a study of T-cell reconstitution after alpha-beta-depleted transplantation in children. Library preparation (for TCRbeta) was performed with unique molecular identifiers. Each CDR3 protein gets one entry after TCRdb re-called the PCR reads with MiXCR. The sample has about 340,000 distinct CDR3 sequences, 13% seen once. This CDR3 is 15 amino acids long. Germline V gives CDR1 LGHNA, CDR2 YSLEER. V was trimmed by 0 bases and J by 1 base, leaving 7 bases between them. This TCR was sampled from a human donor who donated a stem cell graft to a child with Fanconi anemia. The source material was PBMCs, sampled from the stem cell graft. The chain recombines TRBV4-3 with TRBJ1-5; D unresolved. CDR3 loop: CASSQDFPSNQPQHF. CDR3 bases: TGCGCCAGCAGCCAAGATTTTCCAAGCAATCAGCCCCAGCATTTT.